The text below deals with one T cell receptor beta chain. Its antigen is still unknown. The V gene's germline CDR1 is ENHRY and CDR2 SYGVKD. The CDR3 length is 13 residues. Trimming removed 10 bases from V and 3 bases from J; junction bases left unmatched: 4. This record belongs to a study of cytomegalovirus exposure and HLA in healthy donors. Study-wide points: Reportedly, TCR beta sequences accurately predicted HLA-A and HLA-B alleles in most subjects. In a later analysis, approximately 15,000 TCR beta sequences were associated with HLA alleles at 0.05 false discovery rate. In a later analysis, donors in an Asian-associated ancestry cluster reportedly had fewer N-insertions in productive TCRs than the cohort mean.

It was with 60 Vbeta and 13 Jbeta primers that the PCR ran. Profiling relied on immunoSEQ multiplex PCR, and the TCRdb table lists in-frame clones only, not all of them. This sample has under 150,000 clones, with roughly 80% found just once. The chain carries TRBV10-3 and TRBJ2-7, with 12 bases matching TRBD2. Sequencing was performed on PBMCs. The receptor comes from a man in his forties or fifties in good health and CMV-seropositive. This CDR3 reads CATLLAGGYEQYF. In nucleotides, the CDR3 is TGTGCCACGCTACTAGCGGGAGGCTACGAGCAGTACTTC.